The 21 T cell receptor beta chains below were found in one sample sequenced in a study of T cell changes during pregnancy in multiple sclerosis (dated by TCRdb to between 2018 and 2020). Library preparation employed the immunoSEQ multiplex PCR assay. TCRdb's version of the immuneACCESS table is confined to in-frame rearrangements and falls short of the full clone set. An unresolved V gene accounts for under half of the shortfall where checked; the remainder is of unknown origin. In this sample the table shows more than 95,000 clones, 80% to 95% of which occur a single time. Jointly, the top ten make up 0.99% of the sample. The sample consisted of peripheral blood, taken after pregnancy. The receptor set was obtained from a female donor with multiple sclerosis, enrolled in a pregnancy study.

The J gene is TRBJ2-3, the V gene TRBV5-4, with 8 bases aligning to TRBD1. CDR3 length equals 15 residues. CDR1 is SGHNT, CDR2 YYREEE, per germline (reference sequence). Unmatched junction bases numbered 2, after V lost 0 bases and J lost 2 bases. DNA of the CDR3: TGTGCCAGCAGCTTGGGACAGGGGTACACAGATACGCAGTATTTT. Translating gives CASSLGQGYTDTQYF.

In its sample, this clone was seen once. J is TRBJ1-5 and V is TRBV7-9; 7 positions match TRBD1. CDR1 SEHNR and CDR2 FQNEAQ come from the germline V gene (reference sequence). The V and J ends lost 1 base and 2 bases, in that order; junction bases with no gene match: 5. This CDR3 region has 16 residues. The CDR3 here is CASSLVGGAGNQPQHF. In DNA, the CDR3 is TGTGCCAGCAGCTTAGTAGGGGGCGCGGGCAATCAGCCCCAGCATTTT.

The chain carries TRBV19 and TRBJ2-2, with a possible D match to TRBD2 (5 bases). Trimming pared 5 bases from V and 8 bases from J, leaving 15 bases between. CDR3 size: 14 residues. Germline loops: CDR1 LNHDA, CDR2 SQIVND (reference sequence). The CDR3 DNA sequence: TGTGCCAGTAGTTGGGGAGTCCATTCGGGGGAGCTGTTTTTT. Amino acids: CASSWGVHSGELFF.

This rearrangement joins TRBV14 to TRBJ2-7; 10 bases map to TRBD2. CDR3 size: 16 residues. The V and J ends lost 1 base and 5 bases, in that order; junction bases with no gene match: 8. Germline V lookup: CDR1 SGHDN, CDR2 FVKESK. CDR3 in amino acids: CASSQVGSGRADEQYF. CDR3 bases: TGTGCCAGCAGCCAAGTCGGGAGCGGGAGGGCCGACGAGCAGTACTTC.

The V call is TRBV11-1, the J call TRBJ2-1, with TRBD2 matching 15 bases. CDR1 and CDR2 (germline): SGHAT, FQDESV (reference sequence). V gave up 5 bases and J gave up 5 bases; unmatched junction bases: 4. The CDR3 has 16 residues. The DNA of the CDR3 is TGTGCCAGCAGCATTGGACTAGCGGGAGGGGACAATGAGCAGTTCTTC. Translated, it gives CASSIGLAGGDNEQFF.

The chain joins TRBV7-9 to TRBJ2-3; no clear D. There are 15 residues in the CDR3. Germline CDR1 is SEHNR and CDR2 is FQNEAQ (reference sequence). Trimming removed 4 bases from V and 0 bases from J, with 11 bases in between. The CDR3 DNA is TGTGCCAGCAGCTACGTCGAGCCTAGCACAGATACGCAGTATTTT. It yields the protein CASSYVEPSTDTQYF. Drawing the rest from reference TRBV7-9 and TRBJ2-3, the complete variable domain is DTGVSQNPRHKITKRGQNVTFRCDPISEHNRLYWYRQTLGQGPEFLTYFQNEAQLEKSRLLSDRFSAERPKGSFSTLEIQRTEQGDSAMYLCASSYVEPSTDTQYFGPGTRLTVL.

The chain uses TRBV7-3 and TRBJ2-5, with 7 positions matching TRBD2. After removal of 2 bases from V and 5 bases from J, the junction contained 11 bases not matched to a gene. This CDR3 has 16 residues. Germline V lookup: CDR1 SGHTA, CDR2 FQGTGA. CDR3 in DNA: TGTGCCAGCAGCTTACAGGGTGCAGCGGGAACGGAGACCCAGTACTTC. This codes for CASSLQGAAGTETQYF. Full variable domain (outside the CDR3, taken from reference TRBV7-3 and TRBJ2-5): GAGVSQTPSNKVTEKGKYVELRCDPISGHTALYWYRQSLGQGPEFLIYFQGTGAADDSGLPNDRFFAVRPEGSVSTLKIQRTERGDSAVYLCASSLQGAAGTETQYFGPGTRLLVL.

V and J are TRBV7-9 and TRBJ1-2; the D is unclear. This CDR3 spans 14 amino acids. The V gene's germline CDR1 is SEHNR and CDR2 FQNEAQ (reference sequence). The V gene lost 2 bases and the J gene lost 2 bases, with 9 bases spanning the gap. The CDR3 coding sequence is TGTGCCAGCAGCTTAATAAACACCAACTATGGCTACACCTTC. It codes for CASSLINTNYGYTF.

This chain links TRBV27 with TRBJ1-2; a possible D gene is TRBD1 (5 bases). CDR1 and CDR2 from the germline V gene are MNHEY and SMNVEV (reference sequence). V was trimmed by 0 bases and J by 6 bases, leaving 11 bases between them. The CDR3 spans 14 residues. The CDR3 loop is CASSLSLARDGYTF. DNA of the CDR3: TGTGCCAGCAGTTTATCATTAGCCAGGGATGGCTACACCTTC.

J is TRBJ2-7 and V is TRBV6-5; TRBD2 aligns across 9 bases. Per germline, CDR1 MNHEY and CDR2 SVGAGI. With 0 bases clipped from V and 0 bases from J, the junction kept 3 bases outside the gene matches. The CDR3 is made up of 16 amino acids. The CDR3, as DNA: TGTGCCAGCAGTTACTCTGCGGGAGGGAGCTCCTACGAGCAGTACTTC. This gives the protein CASSYSAGGSSYEQYF.

This chain connects TRBV5-1 to TRBJ2-1; D call uncertain. The CDR3 runs 12 residues. Between the trimmed V and J ends, which lost 3 bases and 8 bases, there was a span of 9 bases. Germline CDR1 SGHRS, CDR2 YFSETQ. The CDR3 reads CASSSMSDEQFF. CDR3 sequence (DNA): TGCGCCAGCAGCTCGATGTCGGATGAGCAGTTCTTC.

V usage is TRBV7-2 and J usage is TRBJ2-2; no clear D. The V and J ends lost 6 bases and 1 base respectively, with 15 bases between them. Germline values: CDR1 SGHTA, CDR2 FQGNSA. The CDR3 consists of 16 residues. CDR3 coding DNA: TGTGCCAGCAGTCCATACAGAGACGGGAACACCGGGGAGCTGTTTTTT. The encoded protein is CASSPYRDGNTGELFF.

The chain joins TRBV4-3 to TRBJ2-7; 10 bases fit TRBD2. The V gene end was trimmed by 1 base and the J gene end by 6 bases; junction bases not matched to a gene: 9. The CDR3 totals 16 residues. The germline V gene encodes CDR1 LGHNA and CDR2 YSLEER. The CDR3 sequence: CASSQAREAGGGEQYF. In DNA, the CDR3 is TGCGCCAGCAGCCAAGCACGCGAAGCGGGAGGGGGCGAGCAGTACTTC.

The gene calls are TRBV7-8 and TRBJ2-3; TRBD2 aligns across 8 bases. CDR1 and CDR2 from the germline V gene are SGHVS and FQNEAQ. V was pared by 3 bases and J by 3 bases, with 5 bases of the junction left unmatched. CDR3 length: 15 amino acids. The CDR3 region is CASSFRAGATDTQYF. Here the CDR3 DNA reads TGTGCCAGCAGCTTTCGAGCGGGAGCAACAGATACGCAGTATTTT. Looking up the rest from reference TRBV7-8 and TRBJ2-3 gives the full variable domain: GAGVSQSPRYKVAKRGQDVALRCDPISGHVSLFWYQQALGQGPEFLTYFQNEAQLDKSGLPSDRFFAERPEGSVSTLKIQRTQQEDSAVYLCASSFRAGATDTQYFGPGTRLTVL.

The CDR3 is CASSVGWGGADTEAFF. CDR3 sequence (DNA): TGTGCCAGCAGCGTAGGGTGGGGGGGCGCGGACACTGAAGCTTTCTTT. The rearrangement links TRBV9 to TRBJ1-1; tentatively, D is TRBD1 (6 bases). CDR1 is SGDLS, CDR2 YYNGEE, per germline. The CDR3 runs to 16 residues. Trimming pared 0 bases from V and 3 bases from J, leaving 15 bases between.

The chain couples TRBV29-1 to TRBJ1-2, with 7 positions matching TRBD1. V trimming: 7 bases; J trimming: 7 bases; junction bases outside the gene matches: 12. CDR1 is SQVTM, CDR2 ANQGSEA, per germline. This CDR3 has 13 residues. This CDR3 reads CSAGQVAYGGYTF. Written as DNA, the CDR3 is TGCAGCGCTGGACAGGTGGCGTACGGTGGCTACACCTTC.

The V and J genes are TRBV5-1 and TRBJ2-2; D gene unclear. The CDR3 sequence is 13 residues long. Germline V CDR1 and CDR2: SGHRS, YFSETQ. Trimming removed 4 bases from V and 1 base from J, with 5 bases in between. This chain's CDR3 is CASSHGNTGELFF. The CDR3 coding sequence is TGCGCCAGCAGCCACGGGAACACCGGGGAGCTGTTTTTT.

This chain connects TRBV5-6 to TRBJ2-5, with TRBD1 as a possible D gene (6 bases). Trimming removed 1 base from V and 4 bases from J, with 17 bases in between. This CDR3 contains 16 residues. Germline CDR1 and CDR2: SGHDT and YYEEEE. The CDR3 nucleotides read TGTGCCAGCAGCTTGATGATGGGCCAGGGGCTAGAGACCCAGTACTTC. Translating gives CASSLMMGQGLETQYF.

The chain has TRBV29-1 and TRBJ2-1; 9 nucleotides agree with TRBD2. Looked up from germline, CDR1 is SQVTM and CDR2 is ANQGSEA. This CDR3 is 12 amino acids long. V shed 7 bases and J 8 bases; nucleotides not matched to a gene: 6. The CDR3 DNA reads as TGCAGCGGGGGGACTAGCCGGGATGAGCAGTTCTTC. Its protein product is CSGGTSRDEQFF.

The gene calls are TRBV5-1 and TRBJ2-5; 7 nucleotides align to TRBD2. The DNA end favors TRBJ2-7, so the J call may be wrong. The CDR3 has 14 residues. Germline V gene sequence: CDR1 SGHRS, CDR2 YFSETQ. The CDR3 DNA reads TGCGCCAGCAGCCAGTCCACTAGCGCCTACGAGCAGTACTTC. The encoded protein is CASSQSTSAYEQYF.

This clone has a handful of counts. The chain is built from TRBV30 and TRBJ1-1; D not resolved. V lost 2 bases and J 5 bases, leaving 21 bases between the germline ends. The CDR3 covers 16 residues. Per the germline V gene, CDR1 is GTSNPN and CDR2 is SVGIG (reference sequence). CDR3 protein: CAWSSLLQVMSTEAFF. The DNA for the CDR3 is TGTGCCTGGAGTTCCTTATTGCAAGTGATGAGTACTGAAGCTTTCTTT.